Shown below are 11 T cell receptor beta chains from a single sample sequenced in a study of blood T cell repertoires in COVID-19. The method was immunoSEQ multiplex PCR; TCRdb's version includes in-frame clones alone and lacks a portion of them. Among 110,000 to 150,000 clones listed, about 84% were seen once. The material sequenced was peripheral blood. The receptor set was obtained from a human donor in a cohort sampled during active COVID-19.

The genes are TRBV5-4 and TRBJ2-2; perhaps TRBD2 as D (5 bases). V gave up 0 bases and J gave up 9 bases, with 6 bases separating them. CDR1 and CDR2 (germline): SGHNT, YYREEE (reference sequence). The CDR3 runs to 12 residues. CDR3: CASSLDGRELFF. For the CDR3, the DNA is TGTGCCAGCAGCTTGGACGGGAGGGAGCTGTTTTTT.

V usage is TRBV6-6 and J usage is TRBJ2-5; 10 bases fit TRBD2. The ends lost 6 bases at V and 5 bases at J; junction bases unmatched: 15. Germline CDR1 and CDR2: MNHNY and SVGAGI (reference sequence). The CDR3 is made up of 17 amino acids. CDR3: CASSRAGGPHVGETQYF. The CDR3, as DNA: TGTGCCAGCAGCCGAGCGGGGGGGCCCCATGTAGGGGAGACCCAGTACTTC.

This chain connects TRBV5-1 to TRBJ2-1; 12 nucleotides align to TRBD2. The germline V gene has CDR1 SGHRS and CDR2 YFSETQ. J was trimmed by 3 bases and V by 4 bases; bases with no gene match: 5. The CDR3 is made up of 16 amino acids. CDR3 residues: CASSLLLAGGYNEQFF. In DNA form, the CDR3 reads TGCGCCAGCAGCCTACTACTAGCGGGGGGCTACAATGAGCAGTTCTTC.

The sample holds a few counts of this clone. The rearrangement uses TRBV9 and TRBJ2-7; 9 bases fit TRBD1. Germline CDR1 SGDLS, CDR2 YYNGEE. V gave up 2 bases and J gave up 3 bases; unmatched junction bases: 3. CDR3 length: 14 amino acids. The CDR3: CASSVGQGIYEQYF. The DNA of the CDR3 is TGTGCCAGCAGCGTTGGACAGGGGATCTACGAGCAGTACTTC.

The chain links TRBV4-2 to TRBJ2-5; D uncertain. The CDR3 spans 14 residues. Trimming cost V 3 bases and J 1 base, with 9 bases left between them. The V gene's germline CDR1 is LGHNA and CDR2 YNFKEQ. This chain's CDR3 is CASSHIGAQETQYF. Written as DNA, the CDR3 is TGTGCCAGCAGCCACATCGGTGCCCAAGAGACCCAGTACTTC.

This sequence joins TRBV6-5 and TRBJ2-7, with D unclear. Between the trimmed V and J ends, which lost 6 bases and 0 bases, there was a span of 6 bases. This CDR3 comprises 12 residues. The V gene's germline CDR1 is MNHEY and CDR2 SVGAGI. In nucleotides, the CDR3 is TGTGCCAGCAGGATGAGCTCCTACGAGCAGTACTTC. Translated, it gives CASRMSSYEQYF.

This clone has just a few counts. The chain couples TRBV28 to TRBJ1-6, with 8 positions matching TRBD1. Looked up from germline, CDR1 is MDHEN and CDR2 is SYDVKM. V gave up 5 bases and J gave up 6 bases; unmatched junction bases: 6. The CDR3 runs 15 residues. The CDR3 is CASSGGGTGNSPLHF. The DNA for the CDR3 is TGTGCCAGCAGTGGTGGCGGGACAGGTAATTCACCCCTCCACTTT.

The V call is TRBV6-2 or TRBV6-3, the J call TRBJ2-3, with TRBD1 identical over 7 bases. From germline, CDR1 is MNHEY and CDR2 SVGEGT. The CDR3 is made up of 14 amino acids. Trimming at V came to 5 bases and at J to 4 bases, leaving 6 bases not matched to a gene. CDR3 coding DNA: TGTGCCAGCAGTCAAGGCCAGGGGGCAGATACGCAGTATTTT. Protein sequence: CASSQGQGADTQYF.

V and J are TRBV4-3 and TRBJ2-2, with unresolved D. The ends were cut back, 2 bases at V and 5 bases at J, with 12 bases in the middle. Germline lookup yields CDR1 LGHNA and CDR2 YSLEER. The CDR3 is 15 residues long. In nucleotides, the CDR3 is TGCGCCAGCAGCCAACAGGTTATCGCTACCGGGGAGCTGTTTTTT. As protein: CASSQQVIATGELFF.

The V gene is TRBV5-6, the J gene TRBJ1-1, with D maybe TRBD1 (6 bases). Germline CDR1 and CDR2: SGHDT and YYEEEE. V lost 4 bases, J lost 1 base, and 11 bases lay in between. This CDR3 contains 14 residues. CDR3 sequence: CASSLGTRNTEAFF. CDR3 DNA sequence: TGTGCCAGCAGCCTTGGGACAAGGAACACTGAAGCTTTCTTT.

The chain combines TRBV3-1 (or the pseudogene TRBV3-2) with TRBJ2-3; 8 nucleotides agree with TRBD2. V shed 4 bases, J shed 2 bases, and the junction held 5 bases outside the gene matches. Per germline, CDR1 LGHDT and CDR2 YNNKEL (reference sequence). The CDR3 has 15 residues. Here the CDR3 DNA reads TGTGCCAGCAGCCGTACTAGCGGTACCACAGATACGCAGTATTTT. Translation gives CASSRTSGTTDTQYF.